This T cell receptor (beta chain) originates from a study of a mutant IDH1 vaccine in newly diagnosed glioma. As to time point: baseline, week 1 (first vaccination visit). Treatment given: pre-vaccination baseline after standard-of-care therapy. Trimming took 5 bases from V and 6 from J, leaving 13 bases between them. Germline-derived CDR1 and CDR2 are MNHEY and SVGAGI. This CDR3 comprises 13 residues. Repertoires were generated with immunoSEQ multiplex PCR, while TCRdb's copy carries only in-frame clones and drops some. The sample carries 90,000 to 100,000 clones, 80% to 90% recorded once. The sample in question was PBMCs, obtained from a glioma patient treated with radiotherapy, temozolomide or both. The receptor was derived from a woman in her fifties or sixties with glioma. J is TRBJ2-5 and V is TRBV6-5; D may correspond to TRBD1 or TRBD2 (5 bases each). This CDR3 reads CASSQHGAKTQYF. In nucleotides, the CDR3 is TGTGCCAGCAGTCAGCACGGGGCAAAGACCCAGTACTTC.